These T cell receptor beta chains were read from a single sample in a study of T cell responses to AZD1222 COVID-19 vaccine. TCRdb's table, derived via immunoSEQ multiplex PCR, lists solely in-frame clones and lacks some. Of about 120,000 clones listed, roughly nine tenths are singletons. The specimen was peripheral blood, collected on day 0 of AZD1222 vaccination. Receptors were obtained from an adult in good health. The CDR3 runs from the conserved cysteine through the conserved F or W.

j_call v_call cdr3_aa
TRBJ1-6 TRBV5-1 CASSRSGEGAQGSPLHF
TRBJ1-1 TRBV15 CATSRGQNTEAFF
TRBJ2-1 TRBV11-2 CASSLDRGGRAAGHEQFF
TRBJ2-1 TRBV6-4 CASSAGLAGGVNEQFF
TRBJ2-7 TRBV19 CASSIAEGAEQYF
TRBJ1-1 TRBV7-6 CASSLSGGYGSTEAFF
TRBJ2-1 TRBV24-1 CATSDTGAGYSYNEQFF
TRBJ2-1 TRBV28 CASSLFGGYNEQFF
TRBJ2-5 TRBV7-7 CASSFRGQQGAGETQYF
TRBJ2-7 TRBV18 CASSPPARSDGEQYF
TRBJ2-5 TRBV6-5 CASTIQITETQYF
TRBJ1-1 TRBV12-3/TRBV12-4 CASTEGGRGAFF
TRBJ2-7 TRBV5-1 CASSSTGGGGVKQYF
TRBJ1-1 TRBV5-5 CASNWGGSHTEAFF
TRBJ2-2 TRBV3-1/TRBV3-2 CASSQVTGGNTGELFF
TRBJ2-2 TRBV29-1 CSVLAGVNTGELFF
TRBJ2-5 TRBV11-3 CASSSRTSGSVETQYF
TRBJ1-4 TRBV30 CAWGGELGLFF
TRBJ2-1 TRBV24-1 CATSRIAGNSGEQFF
TRBJ2-7 TRBV7-3 CASSLTVEISSYEQYF
TRBJ2-7 TRBV7-8 CASSSDASSYEQYF
TRBJ2-6 TRBV5-1 CASSLEGFRANVLTF
TRBJ2-3 TRBV27 CASSSARGIADTQYF
TRBJ1-2 TRBV7-9 CASSRGTGGYGYTF
TRBJ1-6 TRBV5-6 CASRYGQSNSPLHF
TRBJ2-1 TRBV28 CASSLLGLYSYNEQFF
TRBJ1-2 TRBV9 CASSPEGDYGYTF
TRBJ2-1 TRBV27 CASSRGGRRGDEQFF
TRBJ1-2 TRBV7-8 CASSFSGGSINGYTF
TRBJ1-3 TRBV18 CASSPNTQGSGNTIYF
TRBJ1-6 TRBV9 CASSVASGGNSPLHF
TRBJ1-2 TRBV18 CASSPPAATYGYTF
TRBJ2-5 TRBV7-3 CASSPQGGEETQYF
TRBJ2-7 TRBV19 CAAGTGGTSGRYEQYF
TRBJ1-4 TRBV10-3 CAISVGGNEKLFF
TRBJ2-2 TRBV15 CATSPTGKNTGELFF
TRBJ1-5 TRBV19 CASSMGSGWDTPQHF
TRBJ1-1 TRBV29-1 CSVAQDPGGNTEAFF
TRBJ1-1 TRBV19 CASISTGETEAFF
TRBJ1-6 TRBV28 CASSSRTARNSPLHF
TRBJ1-2 TRBV5-4 CASSRQGDYGYTF
TRBJ2-1 TRBV15 CATSREASGVLYNEQFF
TRBJ2-7 TRBV28 CASRTGKNRYEQYF